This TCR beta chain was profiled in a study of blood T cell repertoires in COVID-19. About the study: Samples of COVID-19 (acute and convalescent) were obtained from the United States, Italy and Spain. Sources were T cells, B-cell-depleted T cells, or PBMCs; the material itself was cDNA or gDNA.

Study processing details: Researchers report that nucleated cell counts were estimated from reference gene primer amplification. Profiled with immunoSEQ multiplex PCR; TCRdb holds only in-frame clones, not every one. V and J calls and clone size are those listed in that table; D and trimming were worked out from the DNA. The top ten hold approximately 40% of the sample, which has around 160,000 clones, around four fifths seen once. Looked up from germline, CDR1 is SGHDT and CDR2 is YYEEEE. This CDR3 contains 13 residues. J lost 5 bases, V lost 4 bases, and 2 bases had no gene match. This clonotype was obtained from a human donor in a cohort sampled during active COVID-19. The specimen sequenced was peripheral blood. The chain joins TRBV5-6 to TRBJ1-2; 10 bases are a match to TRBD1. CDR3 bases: TGTGCCAGCAGCCCGGGACAGGGGTATGGCTACACCTTC. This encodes CASSPGQGYGYTF.